This T cell receptor beta chain was found in a study of a mutant IDH1 vaccine in newly diagnosed glioma. The overall study: In some groups vaccination began 4-6 weeks post-radiotherapy; others received it with temozolomide. Visit V12 happened at week 35; visit V13 happened at week 47.

About this clone itself: The antigen remains undetermined.

Measured with immunoSEQ multiplex PCR; TCRdb has only the in-frame clones, and not every one. The data contain 30,000 or so clones, over 70% of them seen just once; the ten biggest clones take up approximately 9.4%. In germline, CDR1 is SGHTA, CDR2 FQGNSA. The V segment lost 4 bases and the J segment 0 bases; nucleotides outside the gene matches: 8. The CDR3 length is 18 residues. The time point: week 35, safety follow-up. Vaccination used 300 ug of mutant IDH1 20-mer peptide per dose, with topical imiquimod. The V call is TRBV7-2, the J call TRBJ2-1; 11 positions match TRBD2. The sequence was obtained from a woman aged 25 to 39 with glioma. Some clones in this sample may be carry-over from other donors' samples. The sequencing used PBMCs, collected from a glioma patient whose treatment included an IDH1 peptide vaccine. The chain's CDR3 is CASSYTLAGGSSYNEQFF. The CDR3, as DNA: TGTGCCAGCAGCTACACATTAGCGGGAGGGAGCTCCTACAATGAGCAGTTCTTC.